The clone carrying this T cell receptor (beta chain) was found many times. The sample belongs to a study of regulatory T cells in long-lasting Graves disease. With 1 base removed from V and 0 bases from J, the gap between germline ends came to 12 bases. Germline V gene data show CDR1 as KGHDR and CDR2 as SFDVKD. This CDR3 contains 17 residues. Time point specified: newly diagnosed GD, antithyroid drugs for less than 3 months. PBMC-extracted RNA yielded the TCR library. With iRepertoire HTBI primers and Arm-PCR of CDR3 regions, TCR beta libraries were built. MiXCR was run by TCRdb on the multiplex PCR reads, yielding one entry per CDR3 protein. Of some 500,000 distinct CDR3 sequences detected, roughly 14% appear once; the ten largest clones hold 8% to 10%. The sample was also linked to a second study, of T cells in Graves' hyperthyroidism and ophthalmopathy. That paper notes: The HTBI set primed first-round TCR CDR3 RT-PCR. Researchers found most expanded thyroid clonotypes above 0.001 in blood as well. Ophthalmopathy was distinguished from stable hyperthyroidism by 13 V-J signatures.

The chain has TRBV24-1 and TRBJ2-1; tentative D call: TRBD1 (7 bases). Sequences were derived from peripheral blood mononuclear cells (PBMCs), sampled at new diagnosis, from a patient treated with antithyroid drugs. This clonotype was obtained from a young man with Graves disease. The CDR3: CATSDFGGGSSYNEQFF. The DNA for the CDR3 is TGTGCCACCAGTGATTTCGGAGGGGGCAGCTCCTACAATGAGCAGTTCTTC.